The 27 T cell receptor beta chains given below trace back to one sample, sequenced in a study of blood T cell repertoires in COVID-19. Sequencing was performed with immunoSEQ multiplex PCR; in TCRdb, only in-frame clones are kept and a portion is missing. Counted here are around 40,000 clones, roughly 90% occurring once; the ten biggest clones make up around 12%. The sample comprised peripheral blood. The receptor set was obtained from a human donor in a cohort sampled during active COVID-19.

The rearrangement uses TRBV7-9 and TRBJ1-6; no clear D. The CDR3 has 15 amino acids. V gave up 8 bases and J gave up 0 bases, with 11 bases separating them. Per germline, CDR1 SEHNR and CDR2 FQNEAQ (reference sequence). For the CDR3, the DNA is TGTGCCAGCCGGGTCTGGAGCTCCTATAATTCACCCCTCCACTTT. Amino acid sequence: CASRVWSSYNSPLHF.

The V gene is TRBV5-6, the J gene TRBJ1-1; TRBD1 agrees at 9 bases. The V gene's germline CDR1 is SGHDT and CDR2 YYEEEE. V shed 0 bases, J shed 10 bases, and the junction held 7 bases outside the gene matches. The CDR3 consists of 14 residues. CDR3 coding DNA: TGTGCCAGCAGCTTGGGGGGACAGGGTTGGTTAGCTTTCTTT. It is translated as CASSLGGQGWLAFF.

This chain links TRBV7-2 with TRBJ2-5; possibly TRBD2 for D (6 bases). Germline V gene sequence: CDR1 SGHTA, CDR2 FQGNSA. The CDR3 totals 14 residues. The germline V and J ends were trimmed by 2 bases and 2 bases, with 9 bases remaining between them. CDR3 DNA: TGTGCCAGCAGCTTATACGGGGGACAAGAGACCCAGTACTTC. Residues: CASSLYGGQETQYF.

This clone has a handful of counts. J is TRBJ1-4 and V is TRBV6-6; 7 bases match TRBD1. Germline values: CDR1 MNHNY, CDR2 SVGAGI (reference sequence). V was clipped by 2 bases and J by 16 bases; unmatched bases: 13. This CDR3 region has 14 residues. The CDR3 coding sequence is TGTGCCAGCAGTTACGCAGAAGACAGGGTGCCGGCGTTTTTT. Translating gives CASSYAEDRVPAFF.

To note about this clone: The conserved phenylalanine or tryptophan normally closing the CDR3 is absent here, so this likely arose from a read error. No DNA is shown, since the ends of the CDR3 on it are uncertain; the CDR3 is the one TCRdb lists. V is TRBV21-1 and J is TRBJ1-4; the tabulated D call, TRBD1, remains unverified against the DNA. TRBV21-1 is given as a pseudogene. 12 amino acids form the CDR3, both terminal residues included. CDR3 sequence: CASNMYPGQGLR.

The J gene is TRBJ2-7, the V gene TRBV7-2, with TRBD2 matching 8 bases. CDR1 SGHTA and CDR2 FQGNSA come from the germline V gene. The CDR3 loop spans 15 amino acids. Germline trimming cut 5 bases from V and 3 bases from J; bases unmatched to any gene: 9. The CDR3 DNA reads TGTGCCAGCAGCCCTGAGGATAGCGGGAACTACGAGCAGTACTTC. The encoded protein is CASSPEDSGNYEQYF.

This chain uses TRBV5-1 with TRBJ1-4; D is undetermined. CDR1 and CDR2 from the germline V gene are SGHRS and YFSETQ. Trimming took 5 bases from V and 8 from J, leaving 13 bases between them. This CDR3 has 13 amino acids. The CDR3 region is CASRARVGEKLFF. In DNA, the CDR3 is TGCGCCAGCAGAGCGAGGGTGGGAGAAAAACTGTTTTTT.

The CDR3 coding sequence is TGTGCCAGTAGTCCCAAACCGGGACTGAGAGGGCCATGGATCACAGATACGCAGTATTTT. Amino acid sequence: CASSPKPGLRGPWITDTQYF. V gene TRBV19 combines with J gene TRBJ2-3, with D perhaps TRBD2 (6 bases). Germline CDR1 LNHDA, CDR2 SQIVND (reference sequence). The germline V and J ends were trimmed by 5 bases and 2 bases, with 29 bases remaining between them. The CDR3 extends over 20 amino acids.

The rearrangement links TRBV18 to TRBJ1-3; unclear D gene. This CDR3 region has 15 residues. Trimming stripped 5 bases from V and 1 base from J, with 12 bases between. Germline loops: CDR1 KGHSH, CDR2 LQKENI. CDR3 nucleotide sequence: TGTGCCAGCTCAGACATATTCCCTTCTGGAAACACCATATATTTT. Translation: CASSDIFPSGNTIYF.

The V call is TRBV9, the J call TRBJ2-1; D is possibly TRBD1 (6 bases). This CDR3 spans 15 amino acids. Germline V gene data show CDR1 as SGDLS and CDR2 as YYNGEE. V gave up 2 bases and J gave up 0 bases, with 9 bases separating them. The CDR3 region is CASSVQGSSYNEQFF. In nucleotides, the CDR3 is TGTGCCAGCAGCGTTCAGGGGAGCTCCTACAATGAGCAGTTCTTC.

For the CDR3, the DNA is TGTGCCAGCAGTGAGACGGAGTTAAATGAGCAGTTCTTC. It encodes CASSETELNEQFF. V and J are TRBV12-3 or TRBV12-4 and TRBJ2-1, with D unclear. CDR3 length equals 13 residues. Trimming took off 5 bases at V and 7 bases at J, with 12 bases between the two ends.

The V call is TRBV6-5, the J call TRBJ1-2, with 9 bases fitting TRBD1. The CDR3 spans 14 residues. CDR1 is MNHEY and CDR2 is SVGAGI in the germline V gene. J lost 8 bases, V lost 6 bases, and 10 bases had no gene match. CDR3 sequence (DNA): TGTGCCAGCAGCCCGGGACAGGGTTTGTGGGGCTACACCTTC. Protein sequence: CASSPGQGLWGYTF.

This chain joins TRBV7-3 and TRBJ2-1, with a possible D match to TRBD1 (5 bases). The CDR3 spans 14 residues. The germline gives CDR1 SGHTA, CDR2 FQGTGA. The V and J ends lost 3 bases and 2 bases respectively, with 8 bases between them. The CDR3 region is CASSLLGAYNEQFF. For the CDR3, the DNA is TGTGCCAGCAGCTTGTTAGGGGCCTACAATGAGCAGTTCTTC.

The V and J genes are TRBV6-2 or TRBV6-3 and TRBJ1-2, with 8 bases that match TRBD1. The J segment lost 1 base and the V segment lost 6 bases, leaving 7 bases of the junction unmatched. The germline V gene encodes CDR1 MNHEY and CDR2 SVGEGT. This CDR3 spans 15 amino acids. The CDR3 reads CASSLVGQGNYGYTF. CDR3 in DNA: TGTGCCAGCAGCTTGGTTGGACAGGGTAACTATGGCTACACCTTC.

The chain uses TRBV7-6 and TRBJ2-3, with 7 bases matching TRBD2. V was pared by 1 base and J by 5 bases, with 12 bases of the junction left unmatched. This CDR3 is built from 17 residues. Germline V gives CDR1 SGHVS, CDR2 FNYEAQ. In nucleotides, the CDR3 is TGTGCCAGCAGCTTAGGGCTGCTGAGGACTAGAGTAGATACGCAGTATTTT. Amino acids: CASSLGLLRTRVDTQYF. The entire variable domain, with the rest obtained from reference TRBV7-6 and TRBJ2-3, is as follows: GAGVSQSPRYKVTKRGQDVALRCDPISGHVSLYWYRQALGQGPEFLTYFNYEAQQDKSGLPNDRFSAERPEGSISTLTIQRTEQRDSAMYRCASSLGLLRTRVDTQYFGPGTRLTVL.

The chain joins TRBV27 to TRBJ1-6; 10 bases align to TRBD1. V dropped 5 bases and J dropped 6; count of bases not matched to a gene: 4. Germline CDR1 MNHEY, CDR2 SMNVEV (reference sequence). The CDR3 runs to 15 residues. CDR3: CASSPWDRGNSPLHF. CDR3 DNA sequence: TGTGCCAGCAGTCCATGGGACAGGGGTAATTCACCCCTCCACTTT.

This chain connects TRBV14 to TRBJ1-1; D ambiguous. Per germline, CDR1 SGHDN and CDR2 FVKESK. CDR3 length equals 15 residues. V was clipped by 3 bases and J by 1 base, with 12 bases between them. CDR3 amino acids: CASSHERVPNTEAFF. In DNA form, the CDR3 reads TGTGCCAGCAGCCATGAGCGGGTACCGAACACTGAAGCTTTCTTT.

The chain combines TRBV7-2 with TRBJ2-1; D remains ambiguous. CDR3 size: 18 residues. Germline V lookup: CDR1 SGHTA, CDR2 FQGNSA. V dropped 5 bases and J dropped 0 bases, with 20 bases sitting between them. CDR3 in amino acids: CASSRFERPVNSYNEQFF. CDR3 DNA: TGTGCCAGCAGCCGGTTTGAGAGGCCGGTGAACTCCTACAATGAGCAGTTCTTC.

The chain combines TRBV7-2 with TRBJ2-4; D gene unclear. CDR3 length equals 14 residues. Trimming took 5 bases from V and 3 from J, leaving 11 bases between them. CDR1 and CDR2 (germline): SGHTA, FQGNSA. The CDR3 loop reads CASSIYPVKNIQYF. DNA for the CDR3: TGTGCCAGCAGCATTTATCCGGTCAAAAACATTCAGTACTTC.

This clone was observed a few times. J is TRBJ2-7 and V is TRBV11-2; weak D call: TRBD2 (5 bases). V gave up 8 bases and J gave up 0 bases, with 14 bases separating them. The germline V gene has CDR1 SGHAT and CDR2 FQNNGV. CDR3 length: 14 amino acids. The CDR3 nucleotides read TGTGCCAGCGGGCCGGGGTTAACCTCCTACGAGCAGTACTTC. Translating it yields CASGPGLTSYEQYF. Full variable domain (rest looked up from reference TRBV11-2 and TRBJ2-7): EAGVAQSPRYKIIEKRQSVAFWCNPISGHATLYWYQQILGQGPKLLIQFQNNGVVDDSQLPKDRFSAERLKGVDSTLKIQPAKLEDSAVYLCASGPGLTSYEQYFGPGTRLTVT.

The rearrangement links TRBV5-1 to TRBJ1-2; D not certain. The germline V gene has CDR1 SGHRS and CDR2 YFSETQ. V was trimmed by 4 bases and J by 2 bases, leaving 15 bases between them. The CDR3 covers 15 residues. In DNA, the CDR3 is TGCGCCAGCAGCCCTAGTCCCTCCGCGAACTATGGCTACACCTTC. Amino acids: CASSPSPSANYGYTF.

The chain is built from TRBV18 and TRBJ2-5, with 10 bases fitting TRBD2. Germline V gene lookup returns CDR1 KGHSH and CDR2 LQKENI. The CDR3 consists of 16 residues. The J segment lost 5 bases and the V segment lost 1 base, leaving 7 bases of the junction unmatched. CDR3 in DNA: TGTGCCAGCTCACCACGGTTACTAGCGGGAACGGAGACCCAGTACTTC. This encodes CASSPRLLAGTETQYF.

The chain links TRBV5-5 to TRBJ1-5, with 7 nucleotides matching TRBD1. The CDR3 length is 15 residues. Trimming took 0 bases from V and 3 from J; bases not matched to a gene: 3. From germline, CDR1 is SGHKS and CDR2 YYEKEE (reference sequence). The CDR3 here is CASSLVTGHNQPQHF. In nucleotides, the CDR3 is TGTGCCAGCAGCTTGGTGACAGGGCACAATCAGCCCCAGCATTTT.

This clone is a singleton in its sample. The chain carries TRBV7-2 and TRBJ2-7, with TRBD2 identical over 11 bases. This CDR3 spans 17 amino acids. The junction had 9 bases not matched to a gene; V was cut back by 5 bases and J by 0 bases. Germline CDR1 is SGHTA and CDR2 is FQGNSA. The CDR3 loop reads CASSARLAGKSSYEQYF. CDR3 bases: TGTGCCAGCAGCGCCCGACTAGCGGGGAAGAGCTCCTACGAGCAGTACTTC.

This rearrangement joins TRBV4-1 to TRBJ1-5; TRBD1 matches 8 bases. This CDR3 is built from 17 residues. Unmatched junction bases numbered 13, after V lost 3 bases and J lost 6 bases. Germline V gene sequence: CDR1 MGHRA, CDR2 YSYEKL. Here the CDR3 DNA reads TGCGCCAGCAGCCAGACTATCCTCAGGGGGCCGGGTCAGCCCCAGCATTTT. It translates to CASSQTILRGPGQPQHF.

The chain joins TRBV7-2 to TRBJ2-7; tentatively, D is TRBD2 (6 bases). V lost 5 bases to trimming and J lost 3 bases, with 14 bases between them. The CDR3 consists of 14 residues. Germline CDR1 SGHTA, CDR2 FQGNSA. The CDR3 region is CASSLGGVNYEQYF. In DNA, the CDR3 is TGTGCCAGCAGCCTGGGGGGAGTTAACTACGAGCAGTACTTC. Full variable domain (missing parts from reference TRBV7-2 and TRBJ2-7): GAGVSQSPSNKVTEKGKDVELRCDPISGHTALYWYRQSLGQGLEFLIYFQGNSAPDKSGLPSDRFSAERTGGSVSTLTIQRTQQEDSAVYLCASSLGGVNYEQYFGPGTRLTVT.

This rearrangement joins TRBV4-2 to TRBJ2-7; D may be TRBD2 (5 bases). The CDR3 extends over 15 amino acids. V was trimmed by 1 base and J by 3 bases, leaving 13 bases between them. The germline CDR1 and CDR2 sequences are LGHNA and YNFKEQ. CDR3 region: CASSQGARGGYEQYF. CDR3 coding DNA: TGTGCCAGCAGCCAAGGCGCTAGAGGAGGCTACGAGCAGTACTTC.